The source of this T cell receptor (beta chain) is a study of blood T cell repertoires in COVID-19 (dated by TCRdb to the early 2020s). About the full investigation: Collaborator samples came from the United States, Italy and Spain and covered acute and convalescent phases of COVID-19. The prospective study material was composed of cDNA or gDNA derived from T cells, B-cell-depleted T cells, or PBMCs. The dataset comprised deeply sampled blood TCRbeta repertoires from subjects exposed to, actively infected with, or recovered from COVID-19. The repertoires were released in a freely available public database intended as a resource for research on the immune response to SARS-CoV-2. Samples were obtained from the ongoing ImmuneRACE study (first 160 participants) and from some 1,300 subjects provided by 6 global collaborators. A de-identified subject ID, COVID-19 status, age in years and sex were almost always included in the sample metadata. Where available, HLA class I and class II types were taken from metadata supplied by the sample provider and were not determined by assay-based typing. The study at large found these results: Clinical and demographic metadata were provided uncurated, with the amount varying by source and participant.

Collaborating institutions collected whole blood in K2EDTA tubes following their own protocols. For TCRbeta analysis, collaborators shipped samples as frozen whole blood, isolated PBMCs, or DNA extracted from either of those sample types. TCRbeta CDR3 regions were amplified from genomic DNA using the immunoSEQ Assay, a bias-controlled multiplex PCR. The paper's processing steps were these. Within the assay, amplification of reference gene primers was used to estimate how many nucleated cells each sample contained. To quantify the absolute abundance of each unique TCRbeta CDR3 rearrangement, sequence reads were collapsed and filtered. For each sample, productive Simpson clonality was calculated as the square root of Simpson's diversity index across productive rearrangements. As stored in TCRdb, this immuneACCESS dataset retains in-frame rearrangements with V and J assigned. A fraction of the clones does not appear; measured against another copy, unresolved V genes explain less than half of the discrepancy, and the remainder lacks a known reason. That table supplies the V and J calls and clone size; D and trimming were determined from the DNA. The sample has approximately 100,000 clones on record, about 88% of them singletons. Roughly a sixth of the sample comes from the top ten.

This clone has a handful of counts. This receptor's antigen is unknown. No base qualities exist here, and no much larger clone lies one base off it. This sequence was found in an older woman with acute or convalescent COVID-19. Material for sequencing was peripheral blood.

Here is the DNA: TGCGCCAGCAGCCTCCAGCGGGGAGTGAACACCGGGGAGCTGTTTTTT. Translation gives CASSLQRGVNTGELFF. The rearranged segments are TRBV4-1 and TRBJ2-2, and 7 junctional nucleotides match TRBD2. The CDR3 goes from the cysteine to the phenylalanine over 16 residues. The DNA shown is the 48-base CDR3, in frame from base 1. CDR1 MGHRA and CDR2 YSYEKL were looked up in the germline V gene. V is cut back by 4 bases and J by 1 base, with 6 bases in the junction unmatched.